This T cell receptor beta chain was captured by sequencing in a study of early T cells in non-severe SARS-CoV-2 infection. Unique molecular identifiers were attached to individual cDNA molecules. TCRdb processed the 5' RACE reads anew with MiXCR; each CDR3 protein has one entry. The sample shows roughly 90,000 distinct CDR3 sequences, roughly 15% of them seen only once. The J segment lost 7 bases and the V segment lost 6 bases, leaving 6 bases of the junction unmatched. The CDR3 is made up of 14 amino acids. Notes on the study in general: Private and CD4 specificities were missed by VDJdb matching, which favored anti-spike CD8 responses.

With regard to this clonotype: Its specificity is unknown.

Sequencing input: whole blood. This TCR was sampled from an adult who was a healthcare worker with PCR-confirmed SARS-CoV-2 infection or an uninfected control (not recorded which). The chain couples TRBV12-3 or TRBV12-4 to TRBJ2-1; TRBD2 matches at 10 bases. The CDR3 DNA reads as TGTGCCAGCAGCCCGGGACTAGCGTCAAATGAGCAGTTCTTC. Amino acid sequence: CASSPGLASNEQFF.